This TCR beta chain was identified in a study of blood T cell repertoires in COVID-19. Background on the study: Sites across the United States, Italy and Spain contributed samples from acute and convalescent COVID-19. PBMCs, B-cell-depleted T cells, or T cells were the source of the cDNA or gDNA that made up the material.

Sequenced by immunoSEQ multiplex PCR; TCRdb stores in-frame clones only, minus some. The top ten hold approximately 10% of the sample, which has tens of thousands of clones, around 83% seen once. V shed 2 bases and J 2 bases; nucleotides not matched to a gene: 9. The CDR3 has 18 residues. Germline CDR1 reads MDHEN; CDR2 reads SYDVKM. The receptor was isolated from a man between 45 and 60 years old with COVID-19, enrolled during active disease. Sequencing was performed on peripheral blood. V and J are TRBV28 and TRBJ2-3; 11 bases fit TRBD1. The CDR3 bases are TGTGCCAGCAGTTTAGGAGGGGGACAGGGGGGAACCACAGATACGCAGTATTTT. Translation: CASSLGGGQGGTTDTQYF. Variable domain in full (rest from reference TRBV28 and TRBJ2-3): DVKVTQSSRYLVKRTGEKVFLECVQDMDHENMFWYRQDPGLGLRLIYFSYDVKMKEKGDIPEGYSVSREKKERFSLILESASTNQTSMYLCASSLGGGQGGTTDTQYFGPGTRLTVL.